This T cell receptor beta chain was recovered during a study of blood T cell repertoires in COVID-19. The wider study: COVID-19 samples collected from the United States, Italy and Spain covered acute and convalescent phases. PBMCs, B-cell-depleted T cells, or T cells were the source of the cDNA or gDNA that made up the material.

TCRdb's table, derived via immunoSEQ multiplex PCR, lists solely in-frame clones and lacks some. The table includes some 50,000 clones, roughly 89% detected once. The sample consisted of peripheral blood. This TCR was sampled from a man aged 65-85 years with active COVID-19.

The DNA for the CDR3 is TGTGCCAGCAGCCCGTCGGGGACTAGCGGGGGCTACGAGCAGTACTTC. Translating gives CASSPSGTSGGYEQYF. V and J are TRBV5-4 and TRBJ2-7, with 14 bases aligning to TRBD2. CDR1 and CDR2 (germline): SGHNT, YYREEE (reference sequence). The CDR3 runs to 16 residues. V was pared by 4 bases and J by 3 bases, with 6 bases of the junction left unmatched.